The 12 T cell receptor beta chains below come from one sample, sequenced in a study of shared clonotypes between healthy human individuals. The data were produced by immunoSEQ multiplex PCR, yet TCRdb's version contains in-frame clones alone and is incomplete. The sample holds about 2 million clones, roughly 95% seen once. Sequencing used naive CD4+ T cells sorted from blood. Indicated subset: CD45RA+ positively selected. Receptors were obtained from a young man in good health.

The chain has TRBV5-1 and TRBJ2-7; 7 bases align to TRBD1. CDR3 length equals 16 residues. Germline V CDR1 and CDR2: SGHRS, YFSETQ. V shed 4 bases, J shed 6 bases, and the junction held 16 bases outside the gene matches. In DNA form, the CDR3 reads TGCGCCAGCAGCGTCGGGGACAGTTCCCTGGCGGCCGAGCAGTACTTC. This codes for CASSVGDSSLAAEQYF.

V usage is TRBV6-5 and J usage is TRBJ2-2, with no clear D. CDR1 is MNHEY, CDR2 SVGAGI, per germline. The CDR3 spans 12 residues. The V gene lost 7 bases and the J gene lost 15 bases, with 18 bases spanning the gap. CDR3 DNA sequence: TGTGCCAGCACCCAGAAGGAAGCCGATTTGTTTTTT. This codes for CASTQKEADLFF.

The chain uses TRBV10-3 and TRBJ1-4, with D unresolved. CDR1 is ENHRY and CDR2 is SYGVKD in the germline V gene. The CDR3 spans 13 residues. Trimming pared 4 bases from V and 10 bases from J, leaving 13 bases between. The CDR3 region has the DNA TGTGCCATCAGTGCGTCGATAGAGGCAAAACTGTTTTTT. It specifies CAISASIEAKLFF.

The gene calls are TRBV28 and TRBJ2-1; 12 bases agree with TRBD2. The germline V gene has CDR1 MDHEN and CDR2 SYDVKM. CDR3 size: 17 residues. Losses at the gene ends were 5 bases for V and 6 bases for J; bases not matched to a gene: 11. CDR3 sequence (DNA): TGTGCCAGCAGTAGGTGGTCTAGCGGGGGGGCCGGCAATGAGCAGTTCTTC. Translation: CASSRWSSGGAGNEQFF.

This chain joins TRBV28 and TRBJ1-2; D is possibly TRBD1 (6 bases). Germline lookup yields CDR1 MDHEN and CDR2 SYDVKM. The CDR3 is made up of 15 amino acids. V was pared by 6 bases and J by 8 bases, with 22 bases between. CDR3 coding DNA: TGTGCCAGCAGGGTCGGGACATTGGGAGGAGAGGGCTACACCTTC. It yields the protein CASRVGTLGGEGYTF.

The CDR3 DNA is TGTGCCAGCAGCAAGCGACAGGGCTCCTACGAGCAGTACTTC. Residues: CASSKRQGSYEQYF. The chain employs TRBV9 and TRBJ2-7; 7 positions agree with TRBD1. Germline assignment: CDR1 SGDLS and CDR2 YYNGEE. The trim removed 4 bases at V and 0 bases at J, leaving 4 bases unmatched. The CDR3 is made up of 14 amino acids.

The gene calls are TRBV27 and TRBJ2-1; a possible D gene is TRBD2 (6 bases). CDR1 is MNHEY, CDR2 SMNVEV, per germline (reference sequence). V gave up 2 bases and J gave up 7 bases, with 15 bases separating them. The length of the CDR3 is 15 residues. The CDR3: CASSLVAAARNEQFF. Here the CDR3 DNA reads TGTGCCAGCAGTTTAGTAGCGGCCGCAAGGAATGAGCAGTTCTTC.

The V call is TRBV2, the J call TRBJ2-5, with TRBD2 identical over 9 bases. The CDR3 consists of 14 residues. Germline V gene data show CDR1 as SNHLY and CDR2 as FYNNEI. After removal of 4 bases from V and 5 bases from J, the junction contained 5 bases not matched to a gene. The CDR3 reads CASSGGRGWETQYF. The CDR3 DNA follows: TGTGCCAGCAGTGGCGGGAGGGGATGGGAGACCCAGTACTTC. Filled out from reference TRBV2 and TRBJ2-5, the complete variable domain reads EPEVTQTPSHQVTQMGQEVILRCVPISNHLYFYWYRQILGQKVEFLVSFYNNEISEKSEIFDDQFSVERPDGSNFTLKIRSTKLEDSAMYFCASSGGRGWETQYFGPGTRLLVL.

J is TRBJ2-1 and V is TRBV11-3; D tentatively fits TRBD1 or TRBD2 (6 bases each). Germline loops: CDR1 SGHNT, CDR2 YENEEA. The CDR3 length is 14 residues. Trimming took off 4 bases at V and 6 bases at J, with 13 bases between the two ends. CDR3 bases: TGTGCCAGCAGCTCCCGGGGGCCACCCAATGAGCAGTTCTTC. It yields the protein CASSSRGPPNEQFF. The variable domain in full, completed from reference TRBV11-3 and TRBJ2-1, reads EAGVVQSPRYKIIEKKQPVAFWCNPISGHNTLYWYLQNLGQGPELLIRYENEEAVDDSQLPKDRFSAERLKGVDSTLKIQPAELGDSAVYLCASSSRGPPNEQFFGPGTRLTVL.

This clone was detected once. The V and J genes are TRBV6-6 and TRBJ2-7; 10 bases align to TRBD1. Germline V gene sequence: CDR1 MNHNY, CDR2 SVGAGI (reference sequence). The CDR3 contains 12 residues. J was trimmed by 5 bases and V by 10 bases; bases with no gene match: 5. The CDR3 loop is CATQTGGNEQYF. The CDR3 nucleotides read TGTGCCACACAGACAGGGGGCAACGAGCAGTACTTC.

The rearrangement uses TRBV6-1 and TRBJ1-1; D may be TRBD1 (6 bases). The length of the CDR3 is 14 residues. Germline V gene lookup returns CDR1 MNHNS and CDR2 SASEGT. The ends were cut back, 6 bases at V and 1 base at J, with 12 bases in the middle. For the CDR3, the DNA is TGTGCCAGCAGGGGGGGGCAGCCGAACACTGAAGCTTTCTTT. Protein sequence: CASRGGQPNTEAFF.

This sequence joins TRBV7-6 and TRBJ1-1, with D hard to call. CDR1 and CDR2 from the germline V gene are SGHVS and FNYEAQ. With 1 base removed from V and 4 bases from J, the gap between germline ends came to 10 bases. This CDR3 comprises 14 residues. The chain's CDR3 is CASSLGQIGTEAFF. The CDR3 DNA follows: TGTGCCAGCAGCTTAGGGCAGATTGGCACTGAAGCTTTCTTT. The variable domain in full, completed from reference TRBV7-6 and TRBJ1-1, reads GAGVSQSPRYKVTKRGQDVALRCDPISGHVSLYWYRQALGQGPEFLTYFNYEAQQDKSGLPNDRFSAERPEGSISTLTIQRTEQRDSAMYRCASSLGQIGTEAFFGQGTRLTVV.